The subject of this entry is one TCR beta chain. The sample comes from a study of OX40 agonist ivuxolimab in advanced cancers. Looked up from germline, CDR1 is LNHNV and CDR2 is YYDKDF (reference sequence). The CDR3 extends over 17 amino acids. Trimming cost V 1 base and J 1 base, with 15 bases left between them. Only in-frame clones appear in the TCRdb table, and some are missing; sequencing was by immunoSEQ multiplex PCR. The table shows about 50,000 clones, with approximately 71% occurring only once. The input for sequencing was CD4+ or CD8+ T cells sorted from blood, taken in a trial of the OX40 agonist ivuxolimab. The rearrangement joins TRBV15 to TRBJ2-3, with D possibly being TRBD1 or TRBD2 (7 bases each). The clonotype comes from an adult with an advanced solid tumor such as melanoma, head and neck, liver or kidney cancer. The CDR3 DNA sequence: TGTGCCACCAGCAGAGCCCGACAGGGAGGGGGCACAGATACGCAGTATTTT. It encodes CATSRARQGGGTDTQYF.